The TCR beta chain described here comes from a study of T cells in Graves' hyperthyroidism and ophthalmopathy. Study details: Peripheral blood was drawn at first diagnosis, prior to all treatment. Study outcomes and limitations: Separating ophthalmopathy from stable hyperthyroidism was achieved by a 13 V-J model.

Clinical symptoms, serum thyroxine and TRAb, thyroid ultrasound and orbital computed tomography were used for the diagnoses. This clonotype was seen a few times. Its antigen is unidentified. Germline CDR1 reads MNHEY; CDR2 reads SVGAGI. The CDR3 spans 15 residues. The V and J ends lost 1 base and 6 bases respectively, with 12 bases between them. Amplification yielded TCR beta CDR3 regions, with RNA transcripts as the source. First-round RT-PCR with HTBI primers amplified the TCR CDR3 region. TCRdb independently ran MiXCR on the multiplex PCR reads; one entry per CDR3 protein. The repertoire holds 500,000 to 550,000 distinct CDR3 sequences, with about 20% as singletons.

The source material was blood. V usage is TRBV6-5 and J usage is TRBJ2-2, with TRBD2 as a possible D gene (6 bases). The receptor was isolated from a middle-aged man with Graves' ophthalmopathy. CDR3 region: CASSYLRDAAGELFF. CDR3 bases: TGTGCCAGCAGTTACTTGCGGGACGCCGCCGGGGAGCTGTTTTTT.